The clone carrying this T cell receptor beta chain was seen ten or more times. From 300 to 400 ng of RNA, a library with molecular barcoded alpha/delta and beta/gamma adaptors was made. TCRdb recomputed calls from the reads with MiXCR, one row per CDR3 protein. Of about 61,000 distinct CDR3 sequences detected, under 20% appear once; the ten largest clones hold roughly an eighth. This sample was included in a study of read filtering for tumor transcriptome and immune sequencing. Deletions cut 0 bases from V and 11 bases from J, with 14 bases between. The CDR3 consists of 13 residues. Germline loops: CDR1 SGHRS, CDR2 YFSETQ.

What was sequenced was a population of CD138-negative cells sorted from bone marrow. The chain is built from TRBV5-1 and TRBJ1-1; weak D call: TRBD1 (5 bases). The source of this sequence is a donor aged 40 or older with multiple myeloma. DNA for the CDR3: TGCGCCAGCAGCTTGGAAGGGACCGCTTCGGCTTTCTTT. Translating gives CASSLEGTASAFF.